The present TCR beta chain was sequenced within a study of blood T cell repertoires in COVID-19. In the study overall: There were acute and convalescent COVID-19 samples, and they came from the United States, Italy and Spain. PBMCs, B-cell-depleted T cells, or T cells were the source of the cDNA or gDNA that made up the material.

This CDR3 region has 14 residues. V lost 6 bases and J lost 3, with 11 bases in between. In germline, CDR1 is MNHNY, CDR2 SVGAGI (reference sequence). The data were produced by immunoSEQ multiplex PCR, yet TCRdb's version contains in-frame clones alone and is incomplete. The repertoire holds 200,000 to 250,000 clones, with roughly 80% as singletons. Input material: peripheral blood. This TCR came from a woman under 40 who had recovered from COVID-19. The chain has TRBV6-6 and TRBJ1-4; D is perhaps TRBD1 (5 bases). DNA of the CDR3: TGTGCCAGCAGCCGGGACTTAGCTAATGAAAAACTGTTTTTT. Translation: CASSRDLANEKLFF.